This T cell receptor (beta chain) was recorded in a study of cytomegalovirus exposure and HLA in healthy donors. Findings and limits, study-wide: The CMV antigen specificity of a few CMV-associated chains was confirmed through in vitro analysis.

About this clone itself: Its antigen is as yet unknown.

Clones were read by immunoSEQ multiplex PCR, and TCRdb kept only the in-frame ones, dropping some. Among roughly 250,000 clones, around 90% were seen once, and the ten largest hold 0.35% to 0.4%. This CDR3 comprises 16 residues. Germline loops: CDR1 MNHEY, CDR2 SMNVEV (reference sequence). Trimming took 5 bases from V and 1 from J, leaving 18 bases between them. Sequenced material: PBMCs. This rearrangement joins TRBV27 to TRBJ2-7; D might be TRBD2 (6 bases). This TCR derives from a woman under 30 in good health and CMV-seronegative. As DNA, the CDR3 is TGTGCCAGCAGTCCCGGGAGACCCATCGAGTCCTACGAGCAGTACTTC. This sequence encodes CASSPGRPIESYEQYF.